This T cell receptor (beta chain) was found in a study of T cells in Graves' hyperthyroidism and ophthalmopathy. The wider study: Once the initial diagnosis was made, peripheral blood was obtained before any treatment.

Amplification yielded TCR beta CDR3 regions, with RNA transcripts as the source. TCR CDR3 underwent first-round RT-PCR with the HTBI primer set. TCRdb reanalysed the multiplex PCR reads using MiXCR and keeps one entry per CDR3 protein. The sample includes 540,000 or so distinct CDR3 sequences, 15% to 18% seen only once; the top ten take about 7%. Trimming cost V 4 bases and J 5 bases, with 18 bases left between them. This CDR3 spans 16 amino acids. CDR1 is MNHEY and CDR2 is SVGAGI in the germline V gene. Stable Graves' hyperthyroidism meant no ophthalmopathy progression within 18 months. It was uncontrolled infection, other autoimmune disease, pregnancy or lactation that excluded patients. Clinical symptoms, serum thyroxine and TRAb, thyroid ultrasound and orbital computed tomography were used for the diagnoses. This clonotype came up many times.

The chain has TRBV6-5 and TRBJ1-5; D not certain. The sequence was obtained from a woman aged 25-40 years with Graves' hyperthyroidism. The specimen was blood. The CDR3 nucleotides are TGTGCCAGCAGTTCCGAACCGACTCCCCCCCATCAGCCCCAGCATTTT. Translating it yields CASSSEPTPPHQPQHF.